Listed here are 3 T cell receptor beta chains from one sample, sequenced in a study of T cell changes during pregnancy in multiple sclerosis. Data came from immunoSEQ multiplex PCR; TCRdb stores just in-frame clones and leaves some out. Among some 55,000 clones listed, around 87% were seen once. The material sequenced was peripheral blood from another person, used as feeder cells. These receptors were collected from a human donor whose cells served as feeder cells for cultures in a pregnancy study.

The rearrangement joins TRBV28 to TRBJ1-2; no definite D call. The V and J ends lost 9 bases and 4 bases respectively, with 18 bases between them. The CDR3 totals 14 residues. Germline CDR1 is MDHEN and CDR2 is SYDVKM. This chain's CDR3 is CASCRVLSLYGYTF. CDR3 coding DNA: TGTGCCAGTTGTAGGGTTCTGAGCCTCTATGGCTACACCTTC.

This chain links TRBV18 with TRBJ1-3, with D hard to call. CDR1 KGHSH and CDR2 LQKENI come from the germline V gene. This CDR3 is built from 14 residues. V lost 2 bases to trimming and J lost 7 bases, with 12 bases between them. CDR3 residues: CASSPSRGPNTIYF. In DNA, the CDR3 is TGTGCCAGCTCACCATCTCGAGGCCCGAACACCATATATTTT.

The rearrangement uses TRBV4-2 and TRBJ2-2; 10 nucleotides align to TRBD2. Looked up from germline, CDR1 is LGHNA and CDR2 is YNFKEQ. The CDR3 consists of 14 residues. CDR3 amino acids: CVSSGGRLTGELFF. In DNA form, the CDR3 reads TGTGTCAGTAGCGGGGGGAGACTGACCGGGGAGCTGTTTTTT.